What follows is one T cell receptor beta chain and its context. The target antigen is unknown. This may stem from a read error, because a much larger clone lies one nucleotide away. With a constant-region primer, TCR beta cDNA was made from 400 to 550 ng of total RNA. Sequencing libraries for TCR beta derived from three nested multiplex PCR rounds that used slightly modified ARM-PCR. TCRdb reprocessed the multiplex PCR reads with MiXCR, giving one entry per CDR3 protein. The sample includes just over 300,000 distinct CDR3 sequences, roughly three fifths seen only once; the top ten take 15% to 20%. The data were obtained in a study of tumor-infiltrating lymphocytes in primary liver carcinoma. Study-wide findings and caveats: Significantly greater top-250-clone fractions characterized tumors relative to blood (p = 0.039).

Unsorted whole blood yielded blood RNA, and germline DNA was extracted as well. Before surgery, about 3.7 milliliters of EDTA blood were taken. Specimen: peripheral blood. The origin of this receptor is a woman aged 30 to 39 with primary liver carcinoma and hepatitis B virus infection.

CDR3 DNA sequence: TGTGCCAGCAGTTTTCTAGCGGGAGGGAATGAGCAGTTGTTC. Its protein is CASSFLAGGNEQLF. The V gene is TRBV12-3 or TRBV12-4, the J gene TRBJ2-1; TRBD2 matches 12 bases. CDR3 length equals 14 residues.